Sequencing of this TCR beta chain was carried out in a study of shared clonotypes between healthy human individuals. CDR3 length: 15 amino acids. V was pared by 5 bases and J by 7 bases, with 18 bases between. The germline gives CDR1 MNHNS, CDR2 SASEGT. Method: immunoSEQ multiplex PCR; TCRdb's copy keeps in-frame clones and lacks some. The sample records more than 1 million clones, 75% to 80% being singletons. What was sequenced was memory CD4+ T cells from PBMCs. Subset of the sample: CD45RA-negative fraction. This clonotype was sampled from a man aged 18 to 30 in good health. Some clones in this sample may be carry-over from other donors' samples. The rearrangement joins TRBV6-1 to TRBJ1-5; D might be TRBD1 (5 bases). This chain's CDR3 is CASSTQGGVGQPQHF. In DNA form, the CDR3 reads TGTGCCAGCAGTACCCAGGGAGGGGTAGGGCAGCCCCAGCATTTT.